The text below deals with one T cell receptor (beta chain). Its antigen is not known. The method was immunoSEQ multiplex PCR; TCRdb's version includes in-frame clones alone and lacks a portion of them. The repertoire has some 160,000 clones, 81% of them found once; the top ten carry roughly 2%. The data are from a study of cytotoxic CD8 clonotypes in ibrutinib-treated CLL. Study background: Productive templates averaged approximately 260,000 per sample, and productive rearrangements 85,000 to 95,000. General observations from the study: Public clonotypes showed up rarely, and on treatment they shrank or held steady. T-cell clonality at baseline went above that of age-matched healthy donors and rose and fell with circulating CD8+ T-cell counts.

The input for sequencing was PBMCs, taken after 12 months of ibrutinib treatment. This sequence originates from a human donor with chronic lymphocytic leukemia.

In DNA form, the CDR3 reads TGTGCCAGCAGCTTACTAGCGGGGGGCCAAGAGACCCAGTACTTC. Its protein is CASSLLAGGQETQYF. V and J are TRBV7-2 and TRBJ2-5; TRBD2 matches 11 bases. This CDR3 spans 15 amino acids. The germline V gene has CDR1 SGHTA and CDR2 FQGNSA. V gave up 2 bases and J gave up 1 base; unmatched junction bases: 0.